Below, 20 T cell receptor beta chains from the same sample are listed, as sequenced in a study of T cells in Graves' hyperthyroidism and ophthalmopathy. Amplification targeted TCR beta CDR3 regions from RNA transcripts. The TCR CDR3 was amplified in a first-round RT-PCR using the HTBI primer set. One entry per CDR3 protein, called by TCRdb with MiXCR from the multiplex PCR reads. The sample consists of about 610,000 distinct CDR3 sequences, approximately 16% of them appearing once. Specimen: blood. The receptors derive from a woman aged 40 to 50 with Graves' ophthalmopathy.

The chain is built from TRBV7-9 and TRBJ1-1, with 9 bases fitting TRBD1. Trimming cost V 2 bases and J 6 bases; bases outside gene matches: 4. The CDR3 length is 14 residues. The germline V gene has CDR1 SEHNR and CDR2 FQNEAQ (reference sequence). CDR3 loop: CASSLNTGGSEAFF. The DNA for the CDR3 is TGTGCCAGCAGCTTAAACACAGGGGGCTCTGAAGCTTTCTTT.

The table lists this clonotype with a few counts. This chain uses TRBV6-1 with TRBJ2-1; 9 nucleotides agree with TRBD2. With 1 base clipped from V and 12 bases from J, the junction kept 4 bases outside the gene matches. CDR3 length: 13 amino acids. Germline values: CDR1 MNHNS, CDR2 SASEGT. The CDR3 loop reads CASSEETSGVQFF. The CDR3 DNA follows: TGTGCCAGCAGTGAAGAGACTAGCGGAGTGCAGTTCTTC.

Many counts were recorded for this clonotype. The chain recombines TRBV7-6 with TRBJ2-1; maybe TRBD2 (6 bases). The CDR3 is 14 residues long. Germline-derived CDR1 and CDR2 are SGHVS and FNYEAQ. V lost 0 bases and J lost 9, with 12 bases in between. CDR3 protein: CASSLAGGIGEQFF. The CDR3 DNA sequence: TGTGCCAGCAGCTTAGCCGGGGGAATCGGTGAGCAGTTCTTC.

The chain carries TRBV4-2 and TRBJ1-2; D is ambiguous. Trimming took off 0 bases at V and 7 bases at J, with 15 bases between the two ends. In germline, CDR1 is LGHNA, CDR2 YNFKEQ. The CDR3 contains 15 residues. The CDR3 region has the DNA TGTGCCAGCAGCCAAGATCGGCTACCTGGAGTTGGCTACACCTTC. It codes for CASSQDRLPGVGYTF.

This clonotype appeared many times. J is TRBJ1-2 and V is TRBV11-2; the D is unclear. The CDR3 is made up of 13 amino acids. CDR1 SGHAT and CDR2 FQNNGV come from the germline V gene. The ends were cut back, 1 base at V and 6 bases at J, with 9 bases in the middle. In DNA, the CDR3 is TGTGCCAGCAGCTTAGTTAGGGCGGATGGCTACACCTTC. Translated: CASSLVRADGYTF.

In this sample, this clonotype turned up many times. The V and J genes are TRBV11-2 and TRBJ1-2; 9 bases are shared with TRBD1. V shed 1 base, J shed 4 bases, and the junction held 4 bases outside the gene matches. The CDR3 runs 15 residues. The germline CDR1 and CDR2 sequences are SGHAT and FQNNGV. Written as DNA, the CDR3 is TGTGCCAGCAGCTTAGGTACAGGGGGCGGCTATGGCTACACCTTC. Translated, it gives CASSLGTGGGYGYTF.

This clonotype was counted only a few times. The genes are TRBV6-1 and TRBJ2-1; D perhaps matches TRBD1 (5 bases). The CDR3 runs to 16 residues. V was shortened by 4 bases and J by 4 bases, with 17 bases between the two germline ends. Germline-derived CDR1 and CDR2 are MNHNS and SASEGT. CDR3 protein: CASSGGGTARYNEQFF. The CDR3 DNA sequence: TGTGCCAGCAGTGGGGGCGGAACGGCTAGGTACAATGAGCAGTTCTTC.

This clonotype turned up a few times. The chain has TRBV6-1 and TRBJ2-1; a possible D gene is TRBD1 (6 bases). V shed 3 bases and J shed 14 bases, with 29 bases lying between them. The CDR3 extends over 17 amino acids. Per germline, CDR1 MNHNS and CDR2 SASEGT. The CDR3 region has the DNA TGTGCCAGCAGTGAGCCCCCTTGGCCGGACAAGCCACAGGGAAAGTTCTTC. Amino acids: CASSEPPWPDKPQGKFF.

In this sample, this clonotype turned up many times. The junction differs from germline at one of its ends, possibly a read error. The rearrangement uses TRBV28 and TRBJ2-1; 12 positions agree with TRBD2. The CDR3 is 15 amino acids. Looked up from germline, CDR1 is MDHEN and CDR2 is SYDVKM. This chain's CDR3 is CASSLWTSGDNEQFF. Here the CDR3 DNA reads TGTGCCAGCAGTCTATGGACTAGCGGGGACAATGAGCAGTTCTTC.

This clonotype was seen repeatedly, ten times or more. This chain uses TRBV7-9 with TRBJ2-7; no firm D call. Germline-derived CDR1 and CDR2 are SEHNR and FQNEAQ (reference sequence). CDR3 length: 16 residues. Deletions cut 5 bases from V and 2 bases from J, with 19 bases between. Here the CDR3 DNA reads TGTGCCAGCAGCACCCCATCCCGCTCCGATACCTACGAGCAGTACTTC. As protein: CASSTPSRSDTYEQYF. The complete variable domain, with remaining parts taken from reference TRBV7-9 and TRBJ2-7, reads DTGVSQNPRHKITKRGQNVTFRCDPISEHNRLYWYRQTLGQGPEFLTYFQNEAQLEKSRLLSDRFSAERPKGSFSTLEIQRTEQGDSAMYLCASSTPSRSDTYEQYFGPGTRLTVT.

This clonotype turned up a few times. The chain recombines TRBV20-1 with TRBJ2-1, with 8 bases that match TRBD2. The ends lost 5 bases at V and 0 bases at J; junction bases unmatched: 6. CDR1 is DFQATT, CDR2 SNEGSKA, per germline (reference sequence). The CDR3 is made up of 15 amino acids. CDR3 sequence reads: CSALRSGSSYNEQFF. DNA of the CDR3: TGCAGTGCTCTCCGAAGCGGGAGCTCCTACAATGAGCAGTTCTTC.

This clonotype was detected a few times. V gene TRBV3-1 combines with J gene TRBJ2-5; 10 bases fit TRBD2. The CDR3 length is 17 residues. The trim removed 3 bases at V and 4 bases at J, leaving 11 bases unmatched. From germline, CDR1 is LGHDT and CDR2 YNNKEL (reference sequence). The CDR3 nucleotides are TGTGCCAGCAGCCAGGCTAAGGCTAGCGGGAGACGAGAGACCCAGTACTTC. Its translation: CASSQAKASGRRETQYF.

Ten or more counts support this clonotype. This sequence joins TRBV28 and TRBJ1-5; 12 bases map to TRBD1. CDR1 is MDHEN and CDR2 is SYDVKM in the germline V gene. The CDR3 is 17 residues long. Losses at the gene ends were 1 base for V and 2 bases for J; bases not matched to a gene: 3. In DNA, the CDR3 is TGTGCCAGCAGTTTATCCGGGACAGGGGGCGGCAATCAGCCCCAGCATTTT. Its protein product is CASSLSGTGGGNQPQHF.

The sample holds a few counts of this clonotype. The chain combines TRBV9 with TRBJ2-1; a weak D match, TRBD2 (5 bases). With 3 bases removed from V and 8 bases from J, the gap between germline ends came to 18 bases. The CDR3 has 15 residues. CDR1 and CDR2 (germline): SGDLS, YYNGEE. The CDR3 DNA reads as TGTGCCAGCAGCGCCCCCGGTGTCACTAGGGATGAGCAGTTCTTC. This translates into CASSAPGVTRDEQFF.

The chain uses TRBV19 and TRBJ2-3, with D unresolved. The CDR3 covers 14 residues. Germline CDR1 is LNHDA and CDR2 is SQIVND (reference sequence). The V gene lost 3 bases and the J gene lost 1 base, with 8 bases spanning the gap. CDR3 sequence: CASSINFRTDTQYF. DNA of the CDR3: TGTGCCAGTAGTATCAACTTTCGCACAGATACGCAGTATTTT.

J is TRBJ2-1 and V is TRBV10-1; a possible D gene is TRBD1 (5 bases). The V gene's germline CDR1 is WNHNN and CDR2 SYGVQD (reference sequence). Trimming left V 7 bases short and J 6 bases short, with 13 bases between. The CDR3 runs to 13 residues. This CDR3 is CASTGWESNEQFF. The CDR3 nucleotides are TGCGCCAGCACAGGGTGGGAAAGCAATGAGCAGTTCTTC.

This clonotype was recorded many times. The genes are TRBV2 and TRBJ2-2; maybe TRBD2 (6 bases). V was clipped by 3 bases and J by 4 bases, with 6 bases between them. The germline gives CDR1 SNHLY, CDR2 FYNNEI. This CDR3 is 13 amino acids long. CDR3 residues: CASSEEGTGELFF. The CDR3 DNA is TGTGCCAGCAGTGAGGAGGGCACCGGGGAGCTGTTTTTT.

The chain uses TRBV19 and TRBJ2-1; 7 bases are shared with TRBD1. The CDR3 extends over 18 amino acids. Germline V CDR1 and CDR2: LNHDA, SQIVND (reference sequence). The trim removed 8 bases at V and 0 bases at J, leaving 16 bases unmatched. CDR3 sequence: CASSLKMAGGTSYNEQFF. The DNA of the CDR3 is TGTGCCAGTTCCCTAAAAATGGCAGGGGGAACCTCCTACAATGAGCAGTTCTTC.

The sample holds many counts of this clonotype. This chain connects TRBV12-3 or TRBV12-4 to TRBJ2-1, with 11 bases lining up with TRBD2. CDR3 length equals 19 residues. Trimming removed 2 bases from V and 2 bases from J; junction bases left unmatched: 11. The CDR3, as DNA: TGTGCCAGCAGTTTACCCCCTCTAGCGGGAGGCCGAACCTACAATGAGCAGTTCTTC. Translating gives CASSLPPLAGGRTYNEQFF.

Ten or more counts support this clonotype. The chain combines TRBV11-2 with TRBJ2-7; 10 positions agree with TRBD1. Germline V gene data show CDR1 as SGHAT and CDR2 as FQNNGV. Losses at the gene ends were 6 bases for V and 4 bases for J; bases not matched to a gene: 6. This CDR3 is built from 14 residues. Here the CDR3 reads CASRTGTGDYEQYF. The CDR3 bases are TGTGCCAGCAGGACCGGGACAGGGGATTACGAGCAGTACTTC. The variable domain in full, completed from reference TRBV11-2 and TRBJ2-7, reads EAGVAQSPRYKIIEKRQSVAFWCNPISGHATLYWYQQILGQGPKLLIQFQNNGVVDDSQLPKDRFSAERLKGVDSTLKIQPAKLEDSAVYLCASRTGTGDYEQYFGPGTRLTVT.